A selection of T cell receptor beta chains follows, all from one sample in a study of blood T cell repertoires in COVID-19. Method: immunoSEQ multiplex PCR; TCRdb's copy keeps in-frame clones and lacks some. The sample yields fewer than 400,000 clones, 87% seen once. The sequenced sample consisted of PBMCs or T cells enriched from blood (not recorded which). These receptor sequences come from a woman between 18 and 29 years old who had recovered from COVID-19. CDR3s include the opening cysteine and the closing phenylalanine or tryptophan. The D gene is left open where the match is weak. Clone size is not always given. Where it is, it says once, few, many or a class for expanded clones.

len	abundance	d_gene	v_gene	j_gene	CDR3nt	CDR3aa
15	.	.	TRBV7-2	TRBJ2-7	TGTGCCAGCACCTTGTCCGGGACAAACCGCTACGAGCAGTACTTC	CASTLSGTNRYEQYF
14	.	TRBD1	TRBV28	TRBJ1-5	TGTGCCAGCAATGACAGGGGTAGCAATCAGCCCCAGCATTTT	CASNDRGSNQPQHF
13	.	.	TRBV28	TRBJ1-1	TGTGCCAGCAGTTTAACCCCAGCGGCTCAAGCTTTCTTT	CASSLTPAAQAFF
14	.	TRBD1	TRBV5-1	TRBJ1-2	TGCGCCAGCAGCTTGACAGGGGAAAACTATGGCTACACCTTC	CASSLTGENYGYTF
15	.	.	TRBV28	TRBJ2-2	TGTGCCAGCAGTTTAGACTTGAGAAACACCGGGGAGCTGTTTTTT	CASSLDLRNTGELFF
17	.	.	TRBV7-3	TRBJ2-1	TGTGCCAGCAGCTTAAACGGACTACGGAGCGGCTACAATGAGCAGTTCTTC	CASSLNGLRSGYNEQFF
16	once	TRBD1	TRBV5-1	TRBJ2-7	TGCGCCAGCAGCTTGGCGGTCGTGACAGGGAACTACGAGCAGTACTTC	CASSLAVVTGNYEQYF
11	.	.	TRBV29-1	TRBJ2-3	TGCAGCGTTGGTTTGGCGGGAACGCAGTATTTT	CSVGLAGTQYF
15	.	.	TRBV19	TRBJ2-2	TGTGCCAGTAGTATATTTGACAGGCATGCGGGGGAGCTGTTTTTT	CASSIFDRHAGELFF
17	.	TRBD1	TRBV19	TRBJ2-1	TGTGCCAGTAGCCCATGGTGGGGGACAGACCCTATGGATGAGCAGTTCTTC	CASSPWWGTDPMDEQFF
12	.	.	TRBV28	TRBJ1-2	TGTGCCAGCAGTTTTCAGGGATGGGACTACACCTTC	CASSFQGWDYTF
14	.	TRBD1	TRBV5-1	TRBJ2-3	TGCGCCAGCAGCCCCGGACAGGGCCCAGATACGCAGTATTTT	CASSPGQGPDTQYF
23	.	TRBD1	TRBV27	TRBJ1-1	TGTGCCAGCAGCCAAGGACAGGAGAGTGCCCCCGGGGCCTTCGGAATGTGGAACACTGAAGCTTTCTTT	CASSQGQESAPGAFGMWNTEAFF
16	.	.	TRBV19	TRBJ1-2	TGTGCCACAGTGCAGTACGTTGTTCGGGGAGTGAAGGGCTACACCTTC	CATVQYVVRGVKGYTF
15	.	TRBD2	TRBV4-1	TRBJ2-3	TGCGCCAGCAGCCTTAGCGGGGGGACCACAGATACGCAGTATTTT	CASSLSGGTTDTQYF
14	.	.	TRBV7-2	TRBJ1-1	TGTGCCAGCAGCTTATCCCCACAGTACACTGAAGCTTTCTTT	CASSLSPQYTEAFF
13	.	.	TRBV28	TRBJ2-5	TGTGCCAGCAGCCCACCACAGGGCGCGACCCAGTACTTC	CASSPPQGATQYF
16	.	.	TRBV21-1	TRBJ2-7	TGTGCCAGCAGCAAGAGACAGGGTGGGCCCTCCTACGAGCAGTACTTC	CASSKRQGGPSYEQYF
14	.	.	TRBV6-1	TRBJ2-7	TGTGCCAGCAGTGAAAGCGCTTCCACCTACGAGCAGTACTTC	CASSESASTYEQYF
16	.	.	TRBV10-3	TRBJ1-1	TGTGCCATCAGTGGGGACAACCGACAAATGAACACTGAAGCTTTCTTT	CAISGDNRQMNTEAFF
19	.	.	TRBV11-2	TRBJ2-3	TGTGCCAGCAGCTTAGCGGGAAGCGCTGGAAAGGTTAGCACAGATACGCAGTATTTT	CASSLAGSAGKVSTDTQYF
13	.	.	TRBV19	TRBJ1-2	TGTGCCAGTATCCCAGGCGGAGGCTATGGCTACACCTTC	CASIPGGGYGYTF
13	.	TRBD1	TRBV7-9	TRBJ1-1	TGTGCCAGCAGAAGGACAGGGAACACTGAAGCTTTCTTT	CASRRTGNTEAFF
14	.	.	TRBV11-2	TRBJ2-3	TGTGCCAGCACCCATACGCGGAGCACAGATACGCAGTATTTT	CASTHTRSTDTQYF
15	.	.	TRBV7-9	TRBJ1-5	TGTGCCAGCAGCCAGAGCGGGACACAGAATCAGCCCCAGCATTTT	CASSQSGTQNQPQHF
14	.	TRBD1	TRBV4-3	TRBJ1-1	TGCGCCAGCAGCCGTGGACAGGGGACCACTGAAGCTTTCTTT	CASSRGQGTTEAFF
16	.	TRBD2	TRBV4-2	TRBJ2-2	TGTGCCAGCAGCCAAGCTGTAGCGGGGGAGACCGGGGAGCTGTTTTTT	CASSQAVAGETGELFF
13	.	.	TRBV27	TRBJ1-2	TGTGCCAGCAGTTTGGACAGATACAATGGCTACACCTTC	CASSLDRYNGYTF
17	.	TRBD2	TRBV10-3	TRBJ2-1	TGTGCCATCAGTGTCACTCATAGCGGGCCACGTTACAATGAGCAGTTCTTC	CAISVTHSGPRYNEQFF
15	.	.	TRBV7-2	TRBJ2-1	TGTGCCAGCAGCTTAGCCACTAGAACTGCCCATGAGCAGTTCTTC	CASSLATRTAHEQFF
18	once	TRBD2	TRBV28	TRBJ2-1	TGTGCCAGCAGTTTCGGGGGACTAGCGGGAGGGGGGGCGCGGGAGCAGTTCTTC	CASSFGGLAGGGAREQFF
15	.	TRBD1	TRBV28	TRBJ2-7	TGTGCCAGCAGTCCCTCGACAGGGGGGGAGCGCGAGCAGTACTTC	CASSPSTGGEREQYF
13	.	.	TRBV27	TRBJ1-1	TGTGCCAGCAGTTTATACCCGGACACTGAAGCTTTCTTT	CASSLYPDTEAFF
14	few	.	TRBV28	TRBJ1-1	TGTGCCAGCATCCAGTTGATAGGGGCAACTGAAGCTTTCTTT	CASIQLIGATEAFF
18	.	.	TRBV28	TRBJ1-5	TGTGCCAGCAGTTTATGGGGGAGCGCGGGGGCAAGCAATCAGCCCCAGCATTTT	CASSLWGSAGASNQPQHF
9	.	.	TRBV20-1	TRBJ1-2	TGCAGTGCTACAGGGGGCTACACCTTC	CSATGGYTF
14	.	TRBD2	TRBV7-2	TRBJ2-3	TGTGCCAGCAGCATCGGGGGGGCCGCAGATACGCAGTATTTT	CASSIGGAADTQYF
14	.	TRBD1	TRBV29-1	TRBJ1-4	TGCAGCGTAGTCACGCAGGGGGCGAGAGAAAAACTGTTTTTT	CSVVTQGAREKLFF
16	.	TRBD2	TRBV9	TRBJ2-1	TGTGCCAGCAGCGTACTCCGGACTAGCGGGAGTAATGAGCAGTTCTTC	CASSVLRTSGSNEQFF
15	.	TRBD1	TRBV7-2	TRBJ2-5	TGTGCCAGCAGCTACACCGGGACAGGGGGAGAGACCCAGTACTTC	CASSYTGTGGETQYF
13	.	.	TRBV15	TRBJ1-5	TGTGCCACCAGCAGACAGGCCAATCAGCCCCAGCATTTT	CATSRQANQPQHF
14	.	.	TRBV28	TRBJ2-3	TGTGCCAGCAGTTTTCAGGGTCGCTTGGATACGCAGTATTTT	CASSFQGRLDTQYF
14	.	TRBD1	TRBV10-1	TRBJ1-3	TGCGCCAGCAGGGACTCAGGGGGTCGGAACACCATATATTTT	CASRDSGGRNTIYF
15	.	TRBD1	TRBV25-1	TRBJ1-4	TGTGCCAGCAGTGAATCCGGGACAGTTAATGAAAAACTGTTTTTT	CASSESGTVNEKLFF
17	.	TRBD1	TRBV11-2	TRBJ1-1	TGTGCCAGCATCCATACTTTTGGGACAGGAACTAACACTGAAGCTTTCTTT	CASIHTFGTGTNTEAFF
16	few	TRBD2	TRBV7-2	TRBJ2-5	TGTGCCAGCAGCTTAGAGTCTAGCGGGGGGCGGGAGACCCAGTACTTC	CASSLESSGGRETQYF
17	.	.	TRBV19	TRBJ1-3	TGTGCCAGTAGTATCCCCGGACACCCAAGCTCTGGAAACACCATATATTTT	CASSIPGHPSSGNTIYF
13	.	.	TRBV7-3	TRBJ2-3	TGTGCCAGCAGCTTAATCGGCACAGATACGCAGTATTTT	CASSLIGTDTQYF
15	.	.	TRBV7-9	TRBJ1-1	TGTGCCAGCAGCTTTGACAGGTCCGTGGGGGCTGAAGCTTTCTTT	CASSFDRSVGAEAFF
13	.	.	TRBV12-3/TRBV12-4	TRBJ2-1	TGTGCCAGCCAAAGTAGGGGGTACAATGAGCAGTTCTTC	CASQSRGYNEQFF
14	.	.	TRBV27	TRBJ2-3	TGTGCCAGCAGCCGGACACCGAGCACAGATACGCAGTATTTT	CASSRTPSTDTQYF
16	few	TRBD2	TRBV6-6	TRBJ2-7	TGTGCCAGCAGTTACGTTCTGGAGCGGGGGTTCGACGAGCAGTACTTC	CASSYVLERGFDEQYF
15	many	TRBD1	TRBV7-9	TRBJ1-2	TGTGCCAGCAGCCGTACAGGGGGCGAGAACTATGGCTACACCTTC	CASSRTGGENYGYTF